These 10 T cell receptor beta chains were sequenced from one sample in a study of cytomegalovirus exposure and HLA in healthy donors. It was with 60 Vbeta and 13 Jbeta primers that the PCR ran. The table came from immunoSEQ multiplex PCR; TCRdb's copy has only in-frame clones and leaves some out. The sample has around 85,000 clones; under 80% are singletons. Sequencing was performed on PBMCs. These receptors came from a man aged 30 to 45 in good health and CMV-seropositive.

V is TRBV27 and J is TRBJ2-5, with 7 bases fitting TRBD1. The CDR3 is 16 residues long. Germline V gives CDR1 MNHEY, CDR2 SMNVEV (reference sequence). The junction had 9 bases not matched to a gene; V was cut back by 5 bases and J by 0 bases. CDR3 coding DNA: TGTGCCAGCAGTCCTGGGACAGTTTTAAACCAAGAGACCCAGTACTTC. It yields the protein CASSPGTVLNQETQYF.

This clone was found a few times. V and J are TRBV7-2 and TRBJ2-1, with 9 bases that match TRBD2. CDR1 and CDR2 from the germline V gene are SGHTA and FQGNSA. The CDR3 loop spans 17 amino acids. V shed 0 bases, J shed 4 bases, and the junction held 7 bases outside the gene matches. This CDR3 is CASSLAIGRGGYNEQFF. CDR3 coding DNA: TGTGCCAGCAGCTTAGCAATCGGGCGGGGGGGGTACAATGAGCAGTTCTTC.

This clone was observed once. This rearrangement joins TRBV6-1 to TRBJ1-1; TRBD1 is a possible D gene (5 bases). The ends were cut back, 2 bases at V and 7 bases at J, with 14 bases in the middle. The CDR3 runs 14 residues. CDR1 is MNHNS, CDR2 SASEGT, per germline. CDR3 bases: TGTGCCAGCAGTGAACCCGGGGGACGGCGTGAAGCTTTCTTT. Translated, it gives CASSEPGGRREAFF.

CDR3 bases: TGCGCCAGCAGCTTGGCAGGATGGGGACAGGGAACCTATGGCTACACCTTC. It specifies CASSLAGWGQGTYGYTF. The rearrangement uses TRBV5-1 and TRBJ1-2, with 9 bases identical to TRBD1. V was clipped by 0 bases and J by 4 bases; unmatched bases: 10. CDR1 SGHRS and CDR2 YFSETQ come from the germline V gene. CDR3 length equals 17 residues.

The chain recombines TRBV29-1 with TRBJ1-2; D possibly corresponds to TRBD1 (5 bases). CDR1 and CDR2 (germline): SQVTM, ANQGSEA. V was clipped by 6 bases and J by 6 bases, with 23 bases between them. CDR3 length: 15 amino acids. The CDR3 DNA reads TGCAGCGTCCCCCTAGCGGCAGGGACTGTCCATGGCTACACCTTC. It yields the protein CSVPLAAGTVHGYTF.

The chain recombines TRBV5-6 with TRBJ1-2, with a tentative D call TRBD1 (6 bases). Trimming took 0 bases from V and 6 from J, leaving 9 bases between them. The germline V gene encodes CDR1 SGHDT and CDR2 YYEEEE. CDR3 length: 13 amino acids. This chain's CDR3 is CASSLGGGDGYTF. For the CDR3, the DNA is TGTGCCAGCAGCTTGGGAGGGGGAGATGGCTACACCTTC.

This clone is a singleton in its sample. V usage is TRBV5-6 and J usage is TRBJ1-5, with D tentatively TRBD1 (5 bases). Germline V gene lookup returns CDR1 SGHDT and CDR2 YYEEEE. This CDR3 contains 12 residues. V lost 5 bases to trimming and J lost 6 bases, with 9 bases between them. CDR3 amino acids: CASSRRGQPQHF. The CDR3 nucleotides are TGTGCCAGCAGTCGGAGGGGTCAGCCCCAGCATTTT.

The CDR3 region is CASRYRDPGELFF. CDR3 in DNA: TGTGCCAGCAGGTACAGGGACCCCGGGGAGCTGTTTTTT. The chain combines TRBV28 with TRBJ2-2; D is possibly TRBD1 (6 bases). The CDR3 length is 13 residues. CDR1 MDHEN and CDR2 SYDVKM come from the germline V gene. Trimming took off 6 bases at V and 6 bases at J, with 11 bases between the two ends.

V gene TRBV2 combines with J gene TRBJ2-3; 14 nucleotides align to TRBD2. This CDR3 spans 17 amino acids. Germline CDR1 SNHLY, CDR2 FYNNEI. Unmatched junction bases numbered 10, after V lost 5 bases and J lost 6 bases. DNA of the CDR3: TGTGCCAGCAGTCCCCGGGGGACTAGCGGGAGCGGCGATACGCAGTATTTT. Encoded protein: CASSPRGTSGSGDTQYF.

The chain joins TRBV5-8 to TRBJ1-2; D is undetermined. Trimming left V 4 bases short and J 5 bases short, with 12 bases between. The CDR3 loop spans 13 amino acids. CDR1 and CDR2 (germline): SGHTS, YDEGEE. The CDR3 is CASSLRDPYGYTF. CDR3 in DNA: TGTGCCAGCAGCCTAAGAGATCCTTATGGCTACACCTTC.